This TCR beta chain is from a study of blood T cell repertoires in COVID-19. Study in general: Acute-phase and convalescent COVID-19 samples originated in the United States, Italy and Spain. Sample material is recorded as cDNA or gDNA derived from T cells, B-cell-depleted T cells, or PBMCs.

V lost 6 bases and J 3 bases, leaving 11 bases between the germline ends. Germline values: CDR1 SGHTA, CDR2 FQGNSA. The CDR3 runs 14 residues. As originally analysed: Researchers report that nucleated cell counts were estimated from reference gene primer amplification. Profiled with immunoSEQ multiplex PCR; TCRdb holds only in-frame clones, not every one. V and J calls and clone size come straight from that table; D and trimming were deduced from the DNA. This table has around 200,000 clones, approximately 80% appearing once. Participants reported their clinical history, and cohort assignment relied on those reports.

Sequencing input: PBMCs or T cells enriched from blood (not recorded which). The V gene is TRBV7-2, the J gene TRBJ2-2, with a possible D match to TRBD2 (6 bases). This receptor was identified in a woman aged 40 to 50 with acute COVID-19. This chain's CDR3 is CASRAGLHTGELFF. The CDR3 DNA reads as TGTGCCAGCAGGGCGGGGCTTCACACCGGGGAGCTGTTTTTT.